The sequence of this TCR beta chain was determined in a study of blood T cell repertoires in COVID-19. Study overall: Whether acute or convalescent, the COVID-19 samples came from the United States, Italy and Spain.

In the original workflow: Scientists estimated how many nucleated cells there were by amplifying reference gene primers. Clones were read by immunoSEQ multiplex PCR, and TCRdb kept only the in-frame ones, dropping some. Clone size and the V and J calls come from that table; the DNA yielded D and trimming. This table has nearly 200,000 clones, approximately 85% appearing once. CDR1 is MNHEY, CDR2 SVGAGI, per germline. Deletions cut 5 bases from V and 2 bases from J, with 13 bases between. The CDR3 runs 15 residues. The sequence came from a woman in her sixties or seventies with active or convalescent COVID-19. The rearrangement links TRBV6-5 to TRBJ1-3; possible D gene TRBD1, 6 bases. Specimen: peripheral blood. The CDR3 sequence is CASSRGGGAGNTIYF. As DNA, the CDR3 is TGTGCCAGCAGTAGGGGGGGAGGCGCTGGAAACACCATATATTTT.